This TCR beta chain stems from a study of shared clonotypes between healthy human individuals (dated by TCRdb to about 2020). About the investigation overall: A few men and two women, aged 18 to 49 years, made up the cohort. For each donor, CD4 naive and CD4 memory were each run on three plates, CD8 naive on two plates, and CD8 memory on one plate. To estimate repertoire size and how much clonotypes are shared between individuals, the study performed deep sequencing of blood TCR repertoires from about five healthy adults. Different laboratories and diverse techniques were used to prepare libraries and sequence TCR repertoires, to increase sequencing depth and limit assay-specific biases. Per donor, leukapheresis produced somewhere between about 0.9 and 9 billion PBMCs. The paper's findings and limits, for the study overall: Only blood was sampled, and tissue TCR repertoires likely differ from those in blood. Even with the large sequencing depth, rarefaction of the sorted-subset datasets indicated that sequencing was incomplete. Naive subsets generally had larger estimated clonotype richness than memory subsets did. Compared with non-shared clonotypes, the clonotypes found in all four sorted-subset donors had higher generation probabilities. About 5% of naive CD4, 3.5% of naive CD8, roughly 2.4% of memory CD4, and more than 0.35% of memory CD8 clonotypes were shared across several donors. Pairwise subsampling led to the expectation that sequencing depth would affect the degree of clonotype sharing among donors. The genetic and exposure-history diversity represented was limited by the small number of donors.

CDR1 and CDR2, per the germline V gene, are MNHNS and SASEGT. The CDR3 sequence holds 14 residues, the cysteine and phenylalanine included. Only CDR3 DNA is held: 42 bases, read in frame from base 1. Compared with germline, V lacks 6 bases and J lacks 5 bases; bases without a gene match: 5. This clone was seen more than once but under ten times. What this receptor recognizes is not known. No base quality values were provided; no much bigger clone lies one nucleotide off. The donors were healthy, HIV-negative adults with no recently reported acute infections or vaccinations. Every donor was a Caucasian adult living in Nashville, Tennessee, USA. CD4+ T cells were enriched by magnetic negative selection; naive cells were then positively selected on CD45RA, and the negative fraction formed the memory subset. Blood was obtained by leukapheresis, after which PBMCs were separated by Ficoll-Histopaque density gradient centrifugation and cryopreserved in liquid nitrogen vapor phase. Analytical flow cytometry was used to check the purity and quantity of every magnetically sorted T cell population. Each sorted fraction had its genomic DNA isolated and then quantified by UV absorbance on a Nanodrop 2000c.

TCR CDR3 regions were amplified from genomic DNA by multiplex PCR using the deep immunoSEQ assay. Extracted genomic DNA from each cell subset was distributed evenly across all wells of several immunoSEQ 96-well plates, and each plate was treated as a replicate. For sorted subsets, roughly 0.2 ug genomic DNA, equal to tens of thousands of T cell genomes, was loaded into each replicate PCR. Purified libraries were measured with a Qubit 3.0 fluorometer, size-checked on a Bioanalyzer 2100, and measured again with the KAPA Library Quantification kit. A separate single-read 150-cycle Illumina NextSeq 550 flow cell was used to sequence each immunoSEQ 96-well plate. As for the original processing: The immunoSEQ output contained only junctional sequences without quality scores, so filtering could not match that applied to full-length reads. To assign V/J genes and CDR3, sequences were annotated using PyIR, a Python wrapper for IgBLAST v1.9, with IMGT germline references. Any read was removed if the V/J assignment was weak (E-value above 1e-6), the CDR3 was missing, or the read contained stop codons, out-of-frame junctions, or ambiguous translated residues. V3J clonotypes were defined by identical inferred V gene, J gene, and CDR3 amino acid sequence. Percentage overlap between repertoires was computed as shared unique clonotypes divided by the size of the smaller repertoire. RTK rarefaction, the Chao1 estimator, and Recon v2.1 estimates of unobserved clonotypes were used to assess repertoire richness. Generation probabilities were computed with OLGA for all TCRbeta clonotypes obtained by the gDNA method from a handful of donors. The table was pulled from immuneACCESS by TCRdb, which kept in-frame rearrangements only. Such tables lose some clones; where checked, under half of the loss comes from unresolved V genes, and the rest has no known cause. V, J and clone size are taken as reported in that table, and D and trimming were inferred from the DNA itself. This sample lists some 1 million clones; approximately 76% were detected once. The ten biggest clones cover approximately 1.5% of the sample.

This TCR derives from a man aged 18 to 29 in good health. The chain employs TRBV6-1 and TRBJ2-7; the central 12 bases match TRBD1. Source material: memory CD4+ T cells sorted from blood. The cell subset or site tag for this specimen amounts to: CD45RA-negative fraction. CDR3 reads: CASSGTGGYNEQYF. The sequenced DNA: TGTGCCAGCAGCGGGACAGGGGGCTACAACGAGCAGTACTTC.